The entry below gives a single T cell receptor beta chain sequence along with its context. Per the original data handling: Counts of nucleated cells, estimated from reference gene primer amplification, were obtained. The method was immunoSEQ multiplex PCR; TCRdb's version includes in-frame clones alone and lacks a portion of them. V and J calls and clone size are copied from that table; D and trimming were computed from the DNA. Altogether 130,000 to 150,000 clones are present, around 87% being singletons, with the ten largest covering less than 45%. Germline lookup yields CDR1 MNHNS and CDR2 SASEGT. The V end was cut by 1 base, the J end by 4 bases, with 7 bases between. This CDR3 region has 14 residues. These data are taken from a study of blood T cell repertoires in COVID-19. Study-level information: COVID-19 samples, acute and convalescent, were from the United States, Italy and Spain. The analysed material was cDNA or gDNA that came from T cells, B-cell-depleted T cells, or PBMCs.

Sequenced material: peripheral blood. The chain links TRBV6-1 to TRBJ1-4, with D uncertain. This TCR was recovered from a man aged 45-65 years who had recovered from COVID-19. The CDR3 spells CASSEGHGNEKLFF. CDR3 DNA: TGTGCCAGCAGTGAAGGACATGGTAATGAAAAACTGTTTTTT.